What follows is one T cell receptor (beta chain) and its context. Its antigen is currently unknown. TCRdb analysed the reads with MiXCR anew, one entry per CDR3 protein. The sample has around 430,000 distinct CDR3 sequences, under 55% seen once. This sample is drawn from a study of T cell repertoires in cytomegalovirus infection. For the study at large: CMV epitopes that were recently identified and HLA-C-restricted were used alongside well-studied HLA-B-restricted ones. TCR beta signatures that were public indicated CMV infection and matching HLA type. Study findings and constraints: Within the response measured ex vivo, HLA-C-restricted CMV-specific TCR beta clonotypes were dominant.

V lost 5 bases, J lost 4 bases, and 16 bases lay in between. Looked up from germline, CDR1 is SGHAT and CDR2 is FQNNGV. There are 15 residues in the CDR3. The V gene is TRBV11-2, the J gene TRBJ2-3; no reliable D call. This clonotype was obtained from a human donor in good health (CMV status not recorded). Some clones in this sample may be carry-over from other donors' samples. Sequencing was performed on cultured PBMCs, taken from culture after CMV antigen stimulation. Here the CDR3 reads CASSPRRPGPDTQYF. CDR3 coding DNA: TGTGCCAGCAGCCCCCGGCGGCCCGGGCCAGATACGCAGTATTTT.